This is a list of T cell receptor beta chains from one sample in a study of T cell responses to AZD1222 COVID-19 vaccine. The assay was immunoSEQ multiplex PCR, and TCRdb's table has in-frame clones only and misses some. This table holds tens of thousands of clones, over 85% found once. The sample in question was peripheral blood, obtained on day 0 of AZD1222 vaccination. All receptors derive from an adult in good health. CDR3s include the opening cysteine and the closing phenylalanine or tryptophan. Fields, in order: D gene, J gene, V gene, CDR3 protein. The D gene is left open where the match is weak.

-,TRBJ1-2,TRBV29-1,CSAPSGGHGYTF
-,TRBJ2-7,TRBV7-2,CASSLEAADLTYEQYF
TRBD1,TRBJ2-3,TRBV18,CASSPTGGSTDTQYF
TRBD1,TRBJ2-5,TRBV18,CASSRTTGPKETQYF
-,TRBJ2-2,TRBV5-1,CASTKSDTGELFF
-,TRBJ2-1,TRBV7-2,CASSPISYNEQFF
TRBD1,TRBJ1-5,TRBV19,CATRPTDRGGNQPQHF
-,TRBJ1-2,TRBV12-3/TRBV12-4,CASSLGQTRGYTF
-,TRBJ2-7,TRBV5-1,CASSLATQAEQYF
-,TRBJ2-1,TRBV10-1,CASSDGPEQFF
-,TRBJ1-3,TRBV5-1,CASGDTGNTIYF
-,TRBJ2-7,TRBV7-2,CASSPHSAKGDEQYF
-,TRBJ2-7,TRBV9,CASSVSTELNYEQYF
-,TRBJ1-5,TRBV28,CASSSWRSSNQPQHF
-,TRBJ2-3,TRBV9,CASSVAFSSTDTQYF
TRBD1,TRBJ1-4,TRBV3-1/TRBV3-2,CASRPGTGENEKLFF
-,TRBJ1-2,TRBV28,CASSFPFNYGYTF
TRBD2,TRBJ2-5,TRBV3-1/TRBV3-2,CASSQEGLAGVETQYF
TRBD2,TRBJ2-1,TRBV5-1,CASARTSGDYNEQFF
TRBD1,TRBJ2-2,TRBV3-1/TRBV3-2,CASSPQGQFGLGGELFF
TRBD1,TRBJ1-2,TRBV19,CASSIQGDYGYTF
-,TRBJ2-2,TRBV2,CATVGQPGTGELFF
-,TRBJ2-3,TRBV18,CASSPNLADTQYF
-,TRBJ2-7,TRBV18,CASSPLPNVHSSYEQYF
-,TRBJ1-1,TRBV7-9,CASSLVAGLNTEAFF
-,TRBJ2-6,TRBV5-1,CASSATTHGANVLTF
TRBD1,TRBJ2-5,TRBV28,CASSTGDRQETQYF
-,TRBJ2-2,TRBV7-2,CANPPSGRNTGELFF
TRBD1,TRBJ1-2,TRBV7-9,CASSFGQGDYGYTF
-,TRBJ2-1,TRBV6-4,CASSSNRGSQFF
-,TRBJ1-1,TRBV5-1,CASSLDSVNTEAFF
-,TRBJ1-1,TRBV3-1/TRBV3-2,CASSLQAGMAEAFF
TRBD2,TRBJ2-1,TRBV10-1,CASSEEGLAGGRIF
-,TRBJ2-7,TRBV7-8,CASSLVGEGFGQYF
-,TRBJ2-2,TRBV5-1,CASSLGGTNTGELFF
TRBD1,TRBJ1-2,TRBV6-5,CASFPATGFEGYTF
-,TRBJ2-7,TRBV21-1,CASSKGGRRTHTSYEQYF
-,TRBJ2-7,TRBV25-1,CASSEGQPSYEQYF
-,TRBJ2-7,TRBV6-5,CASSPGVGYEQYF
-,TRBJ2-5,TRBV6-5,CASSLTWAPQETQYF
-,TRBJ2-3,TRBV6-5,CASSPPESDTQYF
-,TRBJ2-7,TRBV28,CASSSKGASSYEQYF